These 16 T cell receptor beta chains originate from one sample sequenced in a study of CXCR3-negative and CXCR3-positive naive CD8 T cells. General study results and limits: CXCR3-positive naive cells had TRB CDR3s that were more hydrophobic than CXCR3-negative naive cells had.

5' RACE with UMI labels generated the TRB cDNA libraries. TCRdb reprocessed the 5' RACE reads and keeps a single row for each CDR3 protein, giving no DNA. The repertoire shows roughly 80,000 distinct CDR3 sequences; the top ten hold approximately 0.62%. These receptors are not linked to any known antigen. The sample comprised naive CXCR3+ CD8+ T cells from blood. Subset given: CD45RO-CCR7+CD27+CD95- naive CD8+ T cells expressing CXCR3 (TNR3+). Receptors were obtained from a human donor in good health. Some clones in this sample may be carry-over from other donors' samples.

V gene TRBV5-6 combines with J gene TRBJ1-2; TCRdb calls TRBD1, which cannot be checked without DNA. This CDR3 is 15 amino acids long. Germline V gene lookup returns CDR1 SGHDT and CDR2 YYEEEE. The CDR3 is CASSSGTGGGYGYTF.

The chain is built from TRBV5-1 and TRBJ2-5. CDR3 length: 13 residues. CDR1 SGHRS and CDR2 YFSETQ come from the germline V gene. CDR3 sequence reads: CASSSELLETQYF.

The rearrangement links TRBV14 to TRBJ2-3; checking the TCRdb D call of TRBD2 is not possible without DNA. CDR1 is SGHDN and CDR2 is FVKESK in the germline V gene. The CDR3 consists of 17 residues. The CDR3 protein is CASSQTRLAGDRDTQYF.

V and J are TRBV7-9 and TRBJ2-2; the D call of TRBD1 rests on TCRdb alone, since no DNA is present to check it. The CDR3 is made up of 14 amino acids. Looked up from germline, CDR1 is SEHNR and CDR2 is FQNEAQ (reference sequence). CDR3 sequence reads: CASSSRQGTGELFF.

The chain combines TRBV2 with TRBJ2-7; TCRdb designates TRBD2, a call that cannot be tested without DNA. The germline V gene has CDR1 SNHLY and CDR2 FYNNEI. The CDR3 contains 16 residues. CDR3 region: CASSDTSGGALYEQYF.

The genes are TRBV7-2 and TRBJ2-5; TCRdb picks TRBD1, but there is no DNA to check that call. Per the germline V gene, CDR1 is SGHTA and CDR2 is FQGNSA. The CDR3 contains 16 residues. Here the CDR3 reads CASSLRGGSFLETQYF.

J is TRBJ1-6 and V is TRBV20-1; TCRdb indicates TRBD1, and absent DNA this call remains unverified. From germline, CDR1 is DFQATT and CDR2 SNEGSKA (reference sequence). The CDR3 consists of 13 residues. CDR3: CSARQGINSPLHF.

V gene TRBV10-2 combines with J gene TRBJ2-1; as DNA is missing, the TRBD2 call by TCRdb cannot be tested. Germline V CDR1 and CDR2: WSHSY, SAAADI. This CDR3 has 18 amino acids. CDR3 in amino acids: CASSIRGPTSGSYNEQFF.

The chain combines TRBV14 with TRBJ2-1; TCRdb's assignment of TRBD1 cannot be checked, as there is no DNA. Germline loops: CDR1 SGHDN, CDR2 FVKESK. This CDR3 is 15 amino acids long. Here the CDR3 reads CASSQGAGSYNEQFF.

This chain connects TRBV5-6 to TRBJ1-1. Germline V gives CDR1 SGHDT, CDR2 YYEEEE. There are 13 residues in the CDR3. CDR3 sequence: CASRPPGKTEAFF.

This chain uses TRBV12-3 or TRBV12-4 with TRBJ1-2; TCRdb picks TRBD1, but there is no DNA to check that call. This CDR3 region has 13 residues. The chain's CDR3 is CASIKQGAVGYTF.

This chain uses TRBV5-5 with TRBJ2-6; the D gene TCRdb calls, TRBD1, cannot be checked with no DNA. CDR3 length: 19 amino acids. In germline, CDR1 is SGHKS, CDR2 YYEKEE (reference sequence). The CDR3 spells CASSPGTVLSLAGANVLTF.

The chain is built from TRBV5-1 and TRBJ2-7. The V gene's germline CDR1 is SGHRS and CDR2 YFSETQ. This CDR3 spans 13 amino acids. The CDR3 sequence is CASSLVSSYEQYF.

This chain uses TRBV29-1 with TRBJ2-7. The CDR3 runs to 13 residues. In germline, CDR1 is SQVTM, CDR2 ANQGSEA. The chain's CDR3 is CSVEGVAEYEQYF.

The chain couples TRBV5-6 to TRBJ2-5; TCRdb proposes TRBD1, but this gene call is untestable without DNA. Germline V gene lookup returns CDR1 SGHDT and CDR2 YYEEEE. The CDR3 spans 16 residues. The CDR3 loop reads CASSLWTGQKSETQYF. Based on the CDR3 plus reference TRBV5-6 and TRBJ2-5, the full variable domain is DAGVTQSPTHLIKTRGQQVTLRCSPKSGHDTVSWYQQALGQGPQFIFQYYEEEERQRGNFPDRFSGHQFPNYSSELNVNALLLGDSALYLCASSLWTGQKSETQYFGPGTRLLVL.

The rearrangement uses TRBV20-1 and TRBJ1-2; TCRdb returns TRBD1, unconfirmable since there is no DNA. Germline-derived CDR1 and CDR2 are DFQATT and SNEGSKA (reference sequence). There are 16 residues in the CDR3. The CDR3 reads CSAPLTRTGTNYGYTF.